A single sample is the source of the 14 T cell receptor beta chains below, sequenced in a study of cytomegalovirus exposure and HLA in healthy donors. This PCR relied on a set of 60 Vbeta primers and 13 Jbeta primers. Method: immunoSEQ multiplex PCR; TCRdb's copy keeps in-frame clones and lacks some. Among about 100,000 clones listed, under 90% were seen once. What was sequenced was PBMCs. These receptors were taken from a woman in her seventies in good health and CMV-seropositive.

The rearrangement joins TRBV5-1 to TRBJ2-5; TRBD2 agrees at 11 bases. Judging by the DNA end, TRBJ2-7 fits better; the J call may be wrong. CDR3 length: 17 amino acids. CDR1 and CDR2 (germline): SGHRS, YFSETQ. The CDR3 bases are TGCGCCAGCAGCCCGGCTCCTCTAGCGGGAGGCCCCTACGAGCAGTACTTC. It is translated as CASSPAPLAGGPYEQYF.

Here the CDR3 DNA reads TGTGCCAGCAGCTTTTCCAGGGGGATGAACACTGAAGCTTTCTTT. Translating gives CASSFSRGMNTEAFF. The chain joins TRBV7-9 to TRBJ1-1; 7 bases are a match to TRBD1. Per germline, CDR1 SEHNR and CDR2 FQNEAQ (reference sequence). Losses at the gene ends were 3 bases for V and 0 bases for J; bases not matched to a gene: 4. This CDR3 contains 15 residues.

This clone was recorded once. This sequence joins TRBV29-1 and TRBJ2-7; 10 nucleotides align to TRBD2. Germline CDR1 SQVTM, CDR2 ANQGSEA. V was pared by 4 bases and J by 7 bases, with 7 bases of the junction left unmatched. The CDR3 extends over 13 amino acids. The CDR3 DNA follows: TGCAGCGTTGTAGGTAGCGGGAGGTGGGAGCAGTACTTC. This codes for CSVVGSGRWEQYF.

This chain uses TRBV5-1 with TRBJ2-3; TRBD2 aligns across 11 bases. Trimming removed 5 bases from V and 5 bases from J; junction bases left unmatched: 7. The CDR3 runs to 15 residues. The germline CDR1 and CDR2 sequences are SGHRS and YFSETQ. CDR3 nucleotide sequence: TGCGCCAGCAGAGCACTAGCGGGAGTTGGAGATACGCAGTATTTT. As protein: CASRALAGVGDTQYF.

The genes are TRBV19 and TRBJ2-7, with 9 bases that match TRBD1. Germline V lookup: CDR1 LNHDA, CDR2 SQIVND (reference sequence). J lost 4 bases, V lost 5 bases, and 18 bases had no gene match. The CDR3 totals 18 residues. The DNA of the CDR3 is TGTGCCAGTAGTGCTAGTGCGTATTCCGGGACAGGGAGGTACGAGCAGTACTTC. Translation gives CASSASAYSGTGRYEQYF.

The J gene is TRBJ2-3, the V gene TRBV5-1, with 10 bases matching TRBD2. CDR1 is SGHRS and CDR2 is YFSETQ in the germline V gene. After removal of 2 bases from V and 2 bases from J, the junction contained 5 bases not matched to a gene. The CDR3 sequence is 16 residues long. The CDR3 reads CASSLGLAENTDTQYF. The CDR3 DNA reads as TGCGCCAGCAGCTTAGGACTAGCGGAGAACACAGATACGCAGTATTTT.

A few counts support this clone. The V and J genes are TRBV19 and TRBJ1-1; TRBD1 matches at 7 bases. CDR3 length equals 14 residues. V lost 3 bases to trimming and J lost 2 bases; unmatched junction nucleotides: 3. Germline V gene sequence: CDR1 LNHDA, CDR2 SQIVND (reference sequence). Here the CDR3 DNA reads TGTGCCAGTAGTATGGGACAGCCTAACACTGAAGCTTTCTTT. Its protein is CASSMGQPNTEAFF.

The rearrangement uses TRBV6-1 and TRBJ1-2; D unclear. CDR3 length: 12 residues. CDR1 is MNHNS and CDR2 is SASEGT in the germline V gene. V shed 6 bases and J shed 6 bases, with 11 bases lying between them. The CDR3 DNA is TGTGCCAGCAGCCTTTCGGTGGATGGCTACACCTTC. Amino acid sequence: CASSLSVDGYTF.

This clone was counted only a few times. The chain uses TRBV19 and TRBJ2-7; 8 bases fit TRBD1. V lost 5 bases, J lost 4 bases, and 10 bases stayed unmatched. CDR1 and CDR2 from the germline V gene are LNHDA and SQIVND (reference sequence). The CDR3 has 15 residues. CDR3 sequence reads: CASSHPGTGRYEQYF. DNA for the CDR3: TGTGCCAGTAGTCACCCCGGGACAGGCAGGTACGAGCAGTACTTC.

The chain uses TRBV13 and TRBJ2-5, with 7 nucleotides matching TRBD1. With the DNA end fitting TRBJ2-7 better, the J assignment may be wrong. CDR3 size: 15 residues. The germline CDR1 and CDR2 sequences are PRHDT and FYEKMQ (reference sequence). CDR3 sequence reads: CASRGSTGSSYEQYF. CDR3 DNA: TGTGCCAGCAGAGGATCGACAGGGTCATCCTACGAGCAGTACTTC.

The rearrangement joins TRBV9 to TRBJ2-1, with D possibly matching TRBD2 (5 bases). Germline CDR1 is SGDLS and CDR2 is YYNGEE. There are 18 residues in the CDR3. V gave up 6 bases and J gave up 0 bases, with 22 bases separating them. CDR3 in DNA: TGTGCCAGCACTCCTACCCTAGCCGGATCCAGCTCCTACAATGAGCAGTTCTTC. Its translation is CASTPTLAGSSSYNEQFF.

J is TRBJ2-5 and V is TRBV23-1; 8 bases agree with TRBD2. TRBV23-1 has ORF status, its function being uncertain. The CDR3 consists of 22 residues. After removal of 3 bases from V and 7 bases from J, the junction contained 31 bases not matched to a gene. CDR3 sequence reads: CASSQIPNPRAKKREPRGTQYF. The CDR3 DNA is TGCGCCAGCAGTCAGATTCCTAACCCGAGGGCTAAAAAGCGGGAGCCCCGCGGGACCCAGTACTTC.

This clone was detected only once. The genes are TRBV4-3 and TRBJ2-5; 10 bases are a match to TRBD2. Looked up from germline, CDR1 is LGHNA and CDR2 is YSLEER. V lost 8 bases, J lost 2 bases, and 8 bases stayed unmatched. The CDR3 runs 15 residues. The CDR3 is CASSGGLATQETQYF. CDR3 sequence (DNA): TGCGCCAGCTCCGGGGGACTAGCGACACAAGAGACCCAGTACTTC.

V and J are TRBV5-1 and TRBJ2-3; TRBD2 matches at 13 bases. V was clipped by 4 bases and J by 6 bases; unmatched bases: 5. The CDR3 loop spans 15 amino acids. Germline-derived CDR1 and CDR2 are SGHRS and YFSETQ. CDR3 in amino acids: CASSRLAGGSDTQYF. The CDR3 DNA is TGCGCCAGCAGCCGACTAGCGGGAGGCTCGGATACGCAGTATTTT.